Here is one T cell receptor (delta chain) with its context. TCRdb's protein, taken from a much larger clone, differs from this DNA's translation at residue 18, likely owing to a read error; the protein displayed comes from the DNA. TCRdb reprocessed the RT-PCR reads through CATT. The profile shows over a thousand delta-chain clones, around 5.1% of them singletons. Germline loops: CDR1 GEAIGNYY, CDR2 EKD. This CDR3 has 19 residues. This sample stems from a study of gamma-delta T cells after stem cell transplantation. The chain couples TRDV2 to TRDJ1, with D perhaps TRDD2 or TRDD3 (7 bases each). The assigned J gene may be wrong: the sequence end matches TRDJ2 better. Input material: gamma-delta T cells. This clonotype was sampled from a human donor. It is not recorded whose cells these are; they may come from a transplant donor. This CDR3 reads CACDTAGFPTGAYGDKLFF. The CDR3 bases are TGTGCCTGTGACACGGCGGGCTTTCCTACTGGGGCTTATGGCGATAAACTCTTCTTT.